This paragraph covers one TCR beta chain sequence. The antigen is undetermined. The sample comes from a study of T cells after posttransplantation cyclophosphamide. Some clones are missing from TCRdb's copy, which holds only in-frame ones; the method was immunoSEQ multiplex PCR. The sample lists thousands of clones, 95% to 98% occurring once. Study-wide results and limits: TRB overlap between skin or GI tissue T cells and blood was limited. Later blood repertoires were often dominated by clones from the donor CD8+ memory compartment.

This TCR derives from a man aged 35 to 55 in good health, CMV-negative, and a related stem cell transplant donor. Sequencing input: memory CD4+ T cells sorted from PBMCs.

Here the CDR3 reads CASSSGTFSNQPQHF. CDR3 coding DNA: TGTGCCAGCAGCTCCGGGACTTTTAGCAATCAGCCCCAGCATTTT. V gene TRBV7-2 combines with J gene TRBJ1-5, with D perhaps TRBD1 (5 bases). The V gene lost 4 bases and the J gene lost 0 bases, with 10 bases spanning the gap. This CDR3 has 15 amino acids. The germline V gene encodes CDR1 SGHTA and CDR2 FQGNSA. Complete variable domain (other parts from reference TRBV7-2 and TRBJ1-5): GAGVSQSPSNKVTEKGKDVELRCDPISGHTALYWYRQSLGQGLEFLIYFQGNSAPDKSGLPSDRFSAERTGGSVSTLTIQRTQQEDSAVYLCASSSGTFSNQPQHFGDGTRLSIL.